The 29 T cell receptor beta chains given below trace back to one sample, sequenced in a study of T cell responses to AZD1222 COVID-19 vaccine. The method was immunoSEQ multiplex PCR; TCRdb's version includes in-frame clones alone and lacks a portion of them. The repertoire holds 96,000 or so clones, with roughly 90% as singletons. The material sequenced was peripheral blood, taken on day 0 of AZD1222 vaccination. All receptors derive from an adult in good health.

J is TRBJ2-2 and V is TRBV29-1; no firm D call. Germline CDR1 is SQVTM and CDR2 is ANQGSEA. Trimming left V 5 bases short and J 4 bases short, with 14 bases between. The CDR3 is 14 residues long. The CDR3 region is CSVWANPPTGELFF. Here the CDR3 DNA reads TGCAGCGTTTGGGCCAATCCCCCCACCGGGGAGCTGTTTTTT.

The chain links TRBV19 to TRBJ1-1; unclear D gene. Germline CDR1 and CDR2: LNHDA and SQIVND (reference sequence). The CDR3 runs to 12 residues. The V gene lost 6 bases and the J gene lost 0 bases, with 5 bases spanning the gap. The CDR3 reads CASRQLNTEAFF. CDR3 DNA sequence: TGTGCCAGTAGGCAATTGAACACTGAAGCTTTCTTT. Looking up the rest from reference TRBV19 and TRBJ1-1 gives the full variable domain: DGGITQSPKYLFRKEGQNVTLSCEQNLNHDAMYWYRQDPGQGLRLIYYSQIVNDFQKGDIAEGYSVSREKKESFPLTVTSAQKNPTAFYLCASRQLNTEAFFGQGTRLTVV.

This clone was seen only a few times. The chain has TRBV7-8 and TRBJ1-6, with 9 bases matching TRBD1. The junction had 4 bases not matched to a gene; V was cut back by 7 bases and J by 6 bases. This CDR3 spans 14 amino acids. Germline assignment: CDR1 SGHVS and CDR2 FQNEAQ. In nucleotides, the CDR3 is TGTGCCAGCATCCCGACAGGGGGTAATTCACCCCTCCACTTT. This translates into CASIPTGGNSPLHF. The whole variable domain, remainder taken from reference TRBV7-8 and TRBJ1-6, is GAGVSQSPRYKVAKRGQDVALRCDPISGHVSLFWYQQALGQGPEFLTYFQNEAQLDKSGLPSDRFFAERPEGSVSTLKIQRTQQEDSAVYLCASIPTGGNSPLHFGNGTRLTVT.

This chain joins TRBV5-1 and TRBJ1-5, with TRBD1 matching 7 bases. The length of the CDR3 is 15 residues. Trimming at V came to 4 bases and at J to 1 base, leaving 5 bases not matched to a gene. Germline V gives CDR1 SGHRS, CDR2 YFSETQ. The CDR3 coding sequence is TGCGCCAGCAGCCCGGGACAGACGAGCAATCAGCCCCAGCATTTT. Translated: CASSPGQTSNQPQHF.

This clone was found once. The chain employs TRBV5-1 and TRBJ2-7, with 8 bases aligning to TRBD2. J lost 5 bases, V lost 7 bases, and 8 bases had no gene match. Germline CDR1 SGHRS, CDR2 YFSETQ. The CDR3 loop spans 13 amino acids. The CDR3 sequence is CASGGGRPNEQYF. The CDR3 DNA reads TGCGCCAGCGGGGGCGGGAGGCCGAACGAGCAGTACTTC.

The chain joins TRBV5-1 to TRBJ2-2, with D perhaps assigned TRBD1 or TRBD2 (5 bases each). The CDR3 runs 15 residues. V was trimmed by 5 bases and J by 5 bases, leaving 16 bases between them. Per the germline V gene, CDR1 is SGHRS and CDR2 is YFSETQ. In DNA, the CDR3 is TGCGCCAGCAGAAGCAGGGAGAGTGGAACCGGGGAGCTGTTTTTT. The encoded protein is CASRSRESGTGELFF.

The rearrangement joins TRBV6-5 to TRBJ2-5; maybe TRBD2 (6 bases). Deletions cut 4 bases from V and 5 bases from J, with 8 bases between. The CDR3 consists of 12 residues. Germline V gives CDR1 MNHEY, CDR2 SVGAGI. The CDR3 bases are TGTGCCAGCAGTTCTGGGAGGGAGACCCAGTACTTC. It codes for CASSSGRETQYF.

The V gene is TRBV5-6, the J gene TRBJ2-7; perhaps TRBD1 as D (6 bases). Trimming left V 0 bases short and J 6 bases short, with 16 bases between. The CDR3 sequence is 15 residues long. The germline gives CDR1 SGHDT, CDR2 YYEEEE. DNA for the CDR3: TGTGCCAGCAGCTTGGAGGGACACCCATTAGGCGAGCAGTACTTC. Translation gives CASSLEGHPLGEQYF.

This clone was observed a few times. This chain joins TRBV2 and TRBJ2-7, with 7 bases matching TRBD1. There are 13 residues in the CDR3. The J segment lost 2 bases and the V segment lost 5 bases, leaving 3 bases of the junction unmatched. The germline V gene has CDR1 SNHLY and CDR2 FYNNEI. The CDR3 spells CASSSDRTYEQYF. CDR3 nucleotides: TGTGCCAGCAGTTCGGACAGGACCTACGAGCAGTACTTC.

V gene TRBV5-8 combines with J gene TRBJ2-3; D might be TRBD1 (5 bases). The CDR3 extends over 14 amino acids. Germline CDR1 is SGHTS and CDR2 is YDEGEE. Trimming stripped 0 bases from V and 4 bases from J, with 9 bases between. CDR3 nucleotides: TGTGCCAGCAGCTTGGCAGGGCAATCAGATACGCAGTATTTT. The encoded protein is CASSLAGQSDTQYF.

The chain is built from TRBV24-1 and TRBJ2-7; 7 bases map to TRBD1. The germline V gene encodes CDR1 KGHDR and CDR2 SFDVKD. The CDR3 has 16 amino acids. V was pared by 3 bases and J by 6 bases, with 13 bases of the junction left unmatched. CDR3 sequence reads: CATSDTQRQGTAEQYF. Here the CDR3 DNA reads TGTGCCACCAGTGATACCCAGAGACAGGGAACTGCCGAGCAGTACTTC.

On this clone itself: Compared with germline, one end of the junction differs, possibly owing to a read error. The chain is built from TRBV7-7 and TRBJ2-2; D could derive from TRBD1 or TRBD2 (6 bases each). The CDR3 is 15 amino acids. CDR1 and CDR2 from the germline V gene are SSHAT and FNYEAQ (reference sequence). The chain's CDR3 is CASSSQGRGTGELFF. The CDR3 DNA reads TGTGCTAGCAGCTCGCAGGGGCGGGGAACCGGGGAGCTGTTTTTT.

This clone appeared a few times. The chain is built from TRBV28 and TRBJ2-7; 12 bases align to TRBD1. This CDR3 region has 16 residues. Germline V lookup: CDR1 MDHEN, CDR2 SYDVKM. V shed 4 bases, J shed 5 bases, and the junction held 9 bases outside the gene matches. In nucleotides, the CDR3 is TGTGCCAGCAGTTCGTTGGGACAGGGGGCGAGGGACGAGCAGTACTTC. Translated: CASSSLGQGARDEQYF.

The rearrangement uses TRBV27 and TRBJ2-7; 7 bases line up with TRBD1. Trimming took 5 bases from V and 6 from J; bases not matched to a gene: 7. The germline V gene has CDR1 MNHEY and CDR2 SMNVEV (reference sequence). This CDR3 has 13 amino acids. The CDR3 bases are TGTGCCAGCAGTGAGGACAGGTCCCGCGAGCAGTACTTC. Its protein is CASSEDRSREQYF.

The rearrangement uses TRBV4-2 and TRBJ1-2; D remains unclear. The ends were cut back, 0 bases at V and 3 bases at J, with 8 bases in the middle. Germline lookup yields CDR1 LGHNA and CDR2 YNFKEQ. The CDR3 runs 14 residues. CDR3 coding DNA: TGTGCCAGCAGCCAAGAGAAGCCAGACTATGGCTACACCTTC. Translation: CASSQEKPDYGYTF.

The chain uses TRBV7-8 and TRBJ2-7; 7 bases line up with TRBD1. Germline CDR1 reads SGHVS; CDR2 reads FQNEAQ. The CDR3 contains 13 residues. The V gene end was trimmed by 4 bases and the J gene end by 1 base; junction bases not matched to a gene: 1. This CDR3 is CASSWGQSYEQYF. The CDR3 DNA reads TGTGCCAGCAGCTGGGGACAGTCCTACGAGCAGTACTTC. The whole variable domain, filled in from reference TRBV7-8 and TRBJ2-7, reads GAGVSQSPRYKVAKRGQDVALRCDPISGHVSLFWYQQALGQGPEFLTYFQNEAQLDKSGLPSDRFFAERPEGSVSTLKIQRTQQEDSAVYLCASSWGQSYEQYFGPGTRLTVT.

V gene TRBV19 combines with J gene TRBJ1-5; 8 nucleotides line up with TRBD1. Germline CDR1 reads LNHDA; CDR2 reads SQIVND (reference sequence). This CDR3 spans 18 amino acids. The J segment lost 5 bases and the V segment lost 1 base, leaving 13 bases of the junction unmatched. CDR3 region: CASSIVALSTGEHQPQHF. As DNA, the CDR3 is TGTGCCAGTAGTATAGTGGCCCTATCGACAGGGGAGCATCAGCCCCAGCATTTT.

This chain uses TRBV7-6 with TRBJ2-5, with D hard to call. Germline CDR1 and CDR2: SGHVS and FNYEAQ. The CDR3 covers 14 residues. V lost 5 bases and J lost 5, with 15 bases in between. As DNA, the CDR3 is TGTGCCAGCAGCCTCTCGTCCGCCCGGGAGACCCAGTACTTC. It is translated as CASSLSSARETQYF.

The chain carries TRBV9 and TRBJ1-6; no reliable D call. Looked up from germline, CDR1 is SGDLS and CDR2 is YYNGEE. V was trimmed by 0 bases and J by 0 bases, leaving 13 bases between them. This CDR3 is 18 amino acids long. The CDR3 reads CASSVADGPLSYNSPLHF. The CDR3 DNA is TGTGCCAGCAGCGTAGCTGACGGACCGCTCTCCTATAATTCACCCCTCCACTTT. Based on the CDR3 plus reference TRBV9 and TRBJ1-6, the full variable domain is DSGVTQTPKHLITATGQRVTLRCSPRSGDLSVYWYQQSLDQGLQFLIQYYNGEERAKGNILERFSAQQFPDLHSELNLSSLELGDSALYFCASSVADGPLSYNSPLHFGNGTRLTVT.

The chain carries TRBV18 and TRBJ2-7, with D maybe TRBD2 (7 bases). Germline assignment: CDR1 KGHSH and CDR2 LQKENI. The V end was cut by 4 bases, the J end by 2 bases, with 18 bases between. The CDR3 covers 16 residues. CDR3: CASSHPGGPRTYEQYF. DNA of the CDR3: TGTGCCAGCTCACACCCCGGGGGGCCCCGAACCTACGAGCAGTACTTC.

The sample holds one count of this clone. The chain uses TRBV7-8 and TRBJ1-3, with D possibly being TRBD1 (6 bases). V dropped 1 base and J dropped 3 bases, with 10 bases sitting between them. This CDR3 is built from 15 residues. Germline V gene sequence: CDR1 SGHVS, CDR2 FQNEAQ. The CDR3 reads CASSLVGARGNTIYF. The CDR3 DNA is TGTGCCAGCAGCTTAGTGGGGGCGCGTGGAAACACCATATATTTT.

For this clone: The sample contains more than one DNA sequence encoding this CDR3. This sequence joins TRBV30 and TRBJ2-7; 7 positions match TRBD2. V was clipped by 0 bases and J by 4 bases; unmatched bases: 0. Germline V lookup: CDR1 GTSNPN, CDR2 SVGIG (reference sequence). CDR3 length: 12 amino acids. The CDR3 region has the DNA TGTGCCTGGAGTGTCGGGGGGTACGAGCAGTACTTC. Translation: CAWSVGGYEQYF.

As DNA, the CDR3 is TGTGCCAGCAGCTTCTCCGGGGTTGGAGAGCAGTACTTC. Translating gives CASSFSGVGEQYF. J is TRBJ2-7 and V is TRBV7-9, with D tentatively TRBD2 (5 bases). The CDR3 consists of 13 residues. Germline lookup yields CDR1 SEHNR and CDR2 FQNEAQ (reference sequence). V was clipped by 3 bases and J by 7 bases, with 13 bases between them.

The V gene is TRBV7-2, the J gene TRBJ2-7, with 7 positions matching TRBD2. The CDR3 extends over 13 amino acids. Germline assignment: CDR1 SGHTA and CDR2 FQGNSA. V lost 5 bases, J lost 8 bases, and 9 bases stayed unmatched. The CDR3 coding sequence is TGTGCCAGCAGCCCCCCGGGACTAATGAAGCAGTACTTC. Translating gives CASSPPGLMKQYF.

This CDR3 reads CASIRSRGIEAFF. The CDR3 bases are TGTGCCAGTATCAGATCTAGGGGGATTGAAGCTTTCTTT. The chain recombines TRBV19 with TRBJ1-1; D is possibly TRBD1 (6 bases). Trimming removed 7 bases at V and 7 bases at J, with 16 bases between. The CDR3 loop spans 13 amino acids. The germline V gene has CDR1 LNHDA and CDR2 SQIVND (reference sequence).

For the CDR3, the DNA is TGTGCCAGCAGTTTCGGGACAGCCTACGAGCAGTACTTC. It is translated as CASSFGTAYEQYF. This chain connects TRBV27 to TRBJ2-7; the match to TRBD1 covers 7 bases. This CDR3 is 13 amino acids long. Germline V CDR1 and CDR2: MNHEY, SMNVEV (reference sequence). With 3 bases clipped from V and 2 bases from J, the junction kept 1 base outside the gene matches.

The rearrangement uses TRBV7-3 and TRBJ2-1, with D tentatively TRBD1 or TRBD2 (7 bases each). The CDR3 has 13 residues. CDR1 is SGHTA and CDR2 is FQGTGA in the germline V gene. V lost 4 bases and J lost 8, with 12 bases in between. The CDR3 DNA is TGTGCCAGCAGCTCCAGGGGGGGAGATGAGCAGTTCTTC. Residues: CASSSRGGDEQFF.

This clone has a handful of counts. The rearrangement joins TRBV27 to TRBJ1-4; weak D call: TRBD1 (6 bases). The CDR3 sequence is 14 residues long. Germline CDR1 MNHEY, CDR2 SMNVEV (reference sequence). V was clipped by 5 bases and J by 8 bases, with 15 bases between them. CDR3 in amino acids: CASSTTGRAEKLFF. CDR3 DNA: TGTGCCAGCAGTACGACAGGACGGGCGGAAAAACTGTTTTTT.

The chain recombines TRBV27 with TRBJ2-7; D gene uncertain. Trimming stripped 2 bases from V and 6 bases from J, with 20 bases between. Germline CDR1 reads MNHEY; CDR2 reads SMNVEV (reference sequence). The CDR3 length is 16 residues. This CDR3 reads CASSLRVPGERGEQYF. The CDR3 DNA follows: TGTGCCAGCAGTTTACGGGTCCCGGGTGAAAGAGGCGAGCAGTACTTC.